This T cell receptor beta chain is drawn from a study of regulatory T cells in long-lasting Graves disease. Time point reported: newly diagnosed GD, antithyroid drugs for less than 3 months. RNA from PBMCs was the source of the TCR library. Unmatched junction bases numbered 5, after V lost 6 bases and J lost 4 bases. The CDR3 consists of 14 residues. In germline, CDR1 is LGHDT, CDR2 YNNKEL (reference sequence). This clonotype has a count of ten or more. Arm-PCR of CDR3 regions and iRepertoire HTBI primers were the basis on which TCR beta libraries were built. A single record per CDR3 protein comes from TCRdb applying MiXCR to the multiplex PCR reads. The table records 540,000 or so distinct CDR3 sequences, 13% of them present only once. The data also belong to a second study, concerning T cells in Graves' hyperthyroidism and ophthalmopathy. That study reports: No progression to ophthalmopathy during 18 months of follow-up defined stable disease.

This specimen consisted of peripheral blood mononuclear cells (PBMCs), obtained at new diagnosis, from a patient treated with antithyroid drugs. V is TRBV3-1 and J is TRBJ1-1; 10 bases fit TRBD1. The receptor's source is a man under 40 with Graves disease. The CDR3 DNA reads as TGTGCCAGCAGTCTGACAGGGGGCGTCACTGAAGCTTTCTTT. Amino acid sequence: CASSLTGGVTEAFF.